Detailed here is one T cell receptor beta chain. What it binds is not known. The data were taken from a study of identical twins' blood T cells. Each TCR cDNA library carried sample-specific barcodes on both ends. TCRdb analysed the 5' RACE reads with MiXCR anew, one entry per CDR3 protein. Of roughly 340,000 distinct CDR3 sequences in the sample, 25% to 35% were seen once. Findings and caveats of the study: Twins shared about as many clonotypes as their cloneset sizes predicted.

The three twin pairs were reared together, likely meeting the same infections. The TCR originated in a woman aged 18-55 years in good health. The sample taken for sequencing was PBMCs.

The CDR3 protein is CASRSAPNYGYTF. DNA for the CDR3: TGCGCCAGCAGAAGTGCGCCCAACTATGGCTACACCTTC. The chain links TRBV5-1 to TRBJ1-2, with D unresolved. The CDR3 runs to 13 residues. Germline V lookup: CDR1 SGHRS, CDR2 YFSETQ. Trimming took 5 bases from V and 2 from J, leaving 10 bases between them.